These 30 T cell receptor beta chains were all obtained from the same sample, sequenced in a study of cytomegalovirus exposure and HLA in healthy donors. In the PCR, 60 Vbeta and 13 Jbeta primers were used. TCRdb's copy holds only in-frame clones and misses some; the assay was immunoSEQ multiplex PCR. The sample gives 150,000 to 200,000 clones, roughly 70% of which show up once; about 1.6% is in the top ten. Sequencing was done on a sample of PBMCs. The receptor set was obtained from a girl aged 5 to 17 in good health and CMV-seronegative.

This rearrangement joins TRBV7-3 to TRBJ2-3; 7 bases agree with TRBD2. CDR3 length: 15 amino acids. Germline V gives CDR1 SGHTA, CDR2 FQGTGA. The V gene end was trimmed by 2 bases and the J gene end by 5 bases; junction bases not matched to a gene: 7. The CDR3 reads CASSLGGSHGDTQYF. Here the CDR3 DNA reads TGTGCCAGCAGCTTAGGCGGGAGCCACGGAGATACGCAGTATTTT.

This rearrangement joins TRBV7-2 to TRBJ1-1; possible D gene TRBD1, 5 bases. V was cut by 3 bases and J by 5 bases, with 16 bases left in between. This CDR3 is built from 15 residues. Germline V CDR1 and CDR2: SGHTA, FQGNSA. The CDR3 sequence: CASSFSLGVGTEAFF. The DNA for the CDR3 is TGTGCCAGCAGCTTTAGTTTAGGGGTAGGAACTGAAGCTTTCTTT.

The chain is built from TRBV19 and TRBJ1-2; perhaps TRBD1 as D (6 bases). The germline gives CDR1 LNHDA, CDR2 SQIVND (reference sequence). V shed 5 bases and J shed 3 bases, with 16 bases lying between them. The CDR3 extends over 15 amino acids. CDR3 nucleotide sequence: TGTGCCAGTAGTGAACAGGGAAAACTTTACTATGGCTACACCTTC. Translation gives CASSEQGKLYYGYTF. Supplemented by reference TRBV19 and TRBJ1-2, the full variable domain reads DGGITQSPKYLFRKEGQNVTLSCEQNLNHDAMYWYRQDPGQGLRLIYYSQIVNDFQKGDIAEGYSVSREKKESFPLTVTSAQKNPTAFYLCASSEQGKLYYGYTFGSGTRLTVV.

The chain carries TRBV30 and TRBJ2-7; a possible D gene is TRBD2 (7 bases). Germline V CDR1 and CDR2: GTSNPN, SVGIG (reference sequence). The CDR3 loop spans 13 amino acids. The V and J ends lost 0 bases and 4 bases respectively, with 10 bases between them. CDR3 protein: CAWSVEGGYEQYF. In DNA, the CDR3 is TGTGCCTGGAGTGTAGAGGGGGGGTACGAGCAGTACTTC.

J is TRBJ1-1 and V is TRBV9; no firm D call. The CDR3 sequence is 16 residues long. Trimming left V 0 bases short and J 3 bases short, with 15 bases between. Germline V gives CDR1 SGDLS, CDR2 YYNGEE. CDR3 amino acids: CASSVGAGPTDTEAFF. The CDR3 nucleotides are TGTGCCAGCAGCGTAGGGGCAGGTCCGACGGACACTGAAGCTTTCTTT. Supplemented by reference TRBV9 and TRBJ1-1, the full variable domain reads DSGVTQTPKHLITATGQRVTLRCSPRSGDLSVYWYQQSLDQGLQFLIQYYNGEERAKGNILERFSAQQFPDLHSELNLSSLELGDSALYFCASSVGAGPTDTEAFFGQGTRLTVV.

The genes are TRBV2 and TRBJ1-2, with 10 positions matching TRBD1. The germline V gene has CDR1 SNHLY and CDR2 FYNNEI. This CDR3 spans 12 amino acids. V gave up 10 bases and J gave up 7 bases; unmatched junction bases: 6. CDR3 DNA sequence: TGTGCCACCATACGGGACAGGGGTGGCTACACCTTC. Its translation is CATIRDRGGYTF.

This clone was seen a few times. The gene calls are TRBV2 and TRBJ2-5, with 7 bases lining up with TRBD2. Germline V CDR1 and CDR2: SNHLY, FYNNEI. Trimming cost V 4 bases and J 2 bases; bases outside gene matches: 1. The CDR3 is 13 amino acids. DNA for the CDR3: TGTGCCAGCAGTGGGGACTATCAAGAGACCCAGTACTTC. Translated: CASSGDYQETQYF.

The rearrangement joins TRBV29-1 to TRBJ1-2, with D hard to call. Deletions cut 5 bases from V and 3 bases from J, with 7 bases between. Per germline, CDR1 SQVTM and CDR2 ANQGSEA. This CDR3 region has 11 residues. The CDR3 DNA sequence: TGCAGCGTTCGGGTGGACTATGGCTACACCTTC. It encodes CSVRVDYGYTF. Complete variable domain (other parts from reference TRBV29-1 and TRBJ1-2): SAVISQKPSRDICQRGTSLTIQCQVDSQVTMMFWYRQQPGQSLTLIATANQGSEATYESGFVIDKFPISRPNLTFSTLTVSNMSPEDSSIYLCSVRVDYGYTFGSGTRLTVV.

The V and J genes are TRBV6-6 and TRBJ2-2; 8 bases fit TRBD2. This CDR3 region has 16 residues. The V gene's germline CDR1 is MNHNY and CDR2 SVGAGI (reference sequence). Trimming removed 7 bases from V and 1 base from J; junction bases left unmatched: 8. The CDR3 nucleotides read TGTGCCAGCACTACACTGGCGGGGGGGAACACCGGGGAGCTGTTTTTT. It specifies CASTTLAGGNTGELFF.

The J gene is TRBJ2-5, the V gene TRBV6-1, with D possibly matching TRBD2 (5 bases). The length of the CDR3 is 17 residues. Trimming left V 4 bases short and J 4 bases short, with 22 bases between. Germline CDR1 and CDR2: MNHNS and SASEGT. The chain's CDR3 is CASSGLGSGTDGETQYF. The CDR3 DNA is TGTGCCAGCAGTGGCTTAGGAAGCGGTACTGATGGAGAGACCCAGTACTTC.

The J gene is TRBJ2-7, the V gene TRBV11-3, with 8 bases that match TRBD2. V lost 5 bases and J lost 2; bases outside the gene matches: 8. The CDR3 spans 15 residues. In germline, CDR1 is SGHNT, CDR2 YENEEA. The CDR3 reads CASSSQRGRPYEQYF. DNA for the CDR3: TGTGCCAGCAGCAGTCAGCGGGGGAGGCCCTACGAGCAGTACTTC.

This rearrangement joins TRBV19 to TRBJ1-2; 7 bases line up with TRBD1. The V and J ends lost 5 bases and 4 bases, in that order; junction bases with no gene match: 7. Germline V lookup: CDR1 LNHDA, CDR2 SQIVND (reference sequence). CDR3 length equals 14 residues. DNA for the CDR3: TGTGCCAGTAGTGACGGTGGACAGGCCTATGGCTACACCTTC. Its protein product is CASSDGGQAYGYTF.

The chain couples TRBV2 to TRBJ1-2; 7 nucleotides align to TRBD1. Germline-derived CDR1 and CDR2 are SNHLY and FYNNEI. The CDR3 sequence is 14 residues long. Unmatched junction bases numbered 10, after V lost 5 bases and J lost 7 bases. CDR3 amino acids: CASSLQGEESGYTF. CDR3 DNA sequence: TGTGCCAGCAGTCTTCAGGGGGAGGAAAGTGGCTACACCTTC.

The chain carries TRBV6-6 and TRBJ2-7, with D possibly being TRBD2 (6 bases). The CDR3 totals 11 residues. Germline V gives CDR1 MNHNY, CDR2 SVGAGI (reference sequence). V lost 6 bases and J lost 5, with 8 bases in between. The CDR3 nucleotides are TGTGCCAGCAGCCCGGGGGACGAGCAGTACTTC. Translated: CASSPGDEQYF.

The V call is TRBV7-9, the J call TRBJ1-3; D is uncertain. V was pared by 10 bases and J by 4 bases, with 14 bases between. CDR3 size: 13 residues. CDR1 and CDR2 (germline): SEHNR, FQNEAQ (reference sequence). The CDR3, as DNA: TGTGCCACTTCGACGGGTGGGGGAAACACCATATATTTT. Residues: CATSTGGGNTIYF.

The genes are TRBV6-1 and TRBJ1-2; tentatively, D is TRBD1 (5 bases). The CDR3 extends over 14 amino acids. Trimming cost V 7 bases and J 4 bases, with 16 bases left between them. Germline values: CDR1 MNHNS, CDR2 SASEGT. This CDR3 is CASTIIGAVYGYTF. The CDR3, as DNA: TGTGCCAGCACCATCATAGGGGCGGTCTATGGCTACACCTTC.

The chain combines TRBV5-1 with TRBJ1-1; no clear D gene. Germline V gene sequence: CDR1 SGHRS, CDR2 YFSETQ. The V end lost 4 bases, the J end lost 3 bases, and 13 bases lay between the germline ends. The CDR3 is 14 residues long. The CDR3 DNA follows: TGCGCCAGCAGCCTGCCGGGGATGGACACTGAAGCTTTCTTT. This translates into CASSLPGMDTEAFF.

This chain connects TRBV15 to TRBJ2-7; 10 bases match TRBD1. This CDR3 has 18 amino acids. In germline, CDR1 is LNHNV, CDR2 YYDKDF (reference sequence). Trimming removed 3 bases from V and 2 bases from J; junction bases left unmatched: 13. The CDR3 DNA sequence: TGTGCCACCAGCAGGCCCACGGCCGGGACAGGGGTCACCTACGAGCAGTACTTC. This codes for CATSRPTAGTGVTYEQYF.

The chain joins TRBV10-2 to TRBJ2-7; TRBD1 is a possible D gene (5 bases). The CDR3 contains 13 residues. Germline values: CDR1 WSHSY, CDR2 SAAADI. Between the trimmed V and J ends, which lost 3 bases and 5 bases, there was a span of 11 bases. Here the CDR3 reads CASSDAGYHEQYF. CDR3 nucleotide sequence: TGCGCCAGCAGTGATGCAGGGTACCACGAGCAGTACTTC.

This clone was observed a handful of times. The gene calls are TRBV6-1 and TRBJ1-1; 7 nucleotides agree with TRBD1. This CDR3 is built from 11 residues. The junction had 4 bases not matched to a gene; V was cut back by 5 bases and J by 10 bases. The germline gives CDR1 MNHNS, CDR2 SASEGT. CDR3 in amino acids: CASSRQGGAFF. CDR3 bases: TGTGCCAGCAGTAGACAGGGAGGAGCTTTCTTT.

J is TRBJ1-5 and V is TRBV30; 8 bases are a match to TRBD1. The V gene's germline CDR1 is GTSNPN and CDR2 SVGIG (reference sequence). V lost 1 base, J lost 3 bases, and 14 bases stayed unmatched. This CDR3 has 18 residues. The CDR3: CAWSDRTGPGDINQPQHF. The DNA for the CDR3 is TGTGCCTGGAGTGACCGGACAGGGCCGGGTGATATCAATCAGCCCCAGCATTTT.

V usage is TRBV27 and J usage is TRBJ2-7; 8 bases are a match to TRBD1. Losses at the gene ends were 6 bases for V and 1 base for J; bases not matched to a gene: 5. The germline CDR1 and CDR2 sequences are MNHEY and SMNVEV (reference sequence). The CDR3 loop spans 14 amino acids. The CDR3 spells CASRPGQVSYEQYF. The CDR3 nucleotides are TGTGCCAGCAGACCGGGACAGGTTTCCTACGAGCAGTACTTC.

This clone was recorded only once. The gene calls are TRBV19 and TRBJ1-5, with D possibly TRBD1 on 5 matching bases. Germline assignment: CDR1 LNHDA and CDR2 SQIVND (reference sequence). V was shortened by 4 bases and J by 0 bases, with 10 bases between the two germline ends. The CDR3 covers 15 residues. The CDR3 nucleotides read TGTGCCAGTAGTAGCCGGGACTATAGCAATCAGCCCCAGCATTTT. Protein product: CASSSRDYSNQPQHF.

This chain links TRBV7-9 with TRBJ2-3; 7 bases align to TRBD2. The CDR3 has 16 amino acids. Trimming at V came to 2 bases and at J to 2 bases, leaving 7 bases not matched to a gene. Germline V CDR1 and CDR2: SEHNR, FQNEAQ (reference sequence). CDR3 region: CASSLNSGTNTDTQYF. The DNA of the CDR3 is TGTGCCAGCAGCTTAAATTCCGGGACTAACACAGATACGCAGTATTTT.

V is TRBV5-1 and J is TRBJ1-3; 8 nucleotides align to TRBD1. Trimming took 4 bases from V and 2 from J; bases not matched to a gene: 8. This CDR3 is built from 16 residues. Germline V gene data show CDR1 as SGHRS and CDR2 as YFSETQ. CDR3 in DNA: TGCGCCAGCAGCATCGGACAGGGAGGAACTGGAAACACCATATATTTT. Protein: CASSIGQGGTGNTIYF. The whole variable domain, remainder taken from reference TRBV5-1 and TRBJ1-3, is KAGVTQTPRYLIKTRGQQVTLSCSPISGHRSVSWYQQTPGQGLQFLFEYFSETQRNKGNFPGRFSGRQFSNSRSEMNVSTLELGDSALYLCASSIGQGGTGNTIYFGEGSWLTVV.

The J gene is TRBJ2-3, the V gene TRBV6-1; D is possibly TRBD2 (6 bases). Trimming shortened V by 11 bases and J by 0 bases, and 18 bases separated the two germline ends. This CDR3 has 15 amino acids. Germline V gene lookup returns CDR1 MNHNS and CDR2 SASEGT. This CDR3 is CACPSSGASTDTQYF. DNA of the CDR3: TGTGCCTGTCCGAGTAGCGGAGCTAGCACAGATACGCAGTATTTT.

As regards this clone: Other DNA sequences within the sample encode an identical CDR3. The genes are TRBV5-1 and TRBJ1-5, with D possibly matching TRBD1 (5 bases). Germline CDR1 SGHRS, CDR2 YFSETQ. CDR3 length equals 14 residues. V was shortened by 4 bases and J by 5 bases, with 13 bases between the two germline ends. The CDR3 loop is CASSLGGGDQPQHF. CDR3 nucleotide sequence: TGCGCCAGCAGCCTGGGCGGGGGGGATCAGCCCCAGCATTTT.

The chain uses TRBV7-8 and TRBJ1-5; 8 bases line up with TRBD1. The CDR3 sequence is 15 residues long. J was trimmed by 1 base and V by 5 bases; bases with no gene match: 4. CDR1 SGHVS and CDR2 FQNEAQ come from the germline V gene. DNA of the CDR3: TGTGCCAGCAGCGACACAGGGGGAAGCAATCAGCCCCAGCATTTT. It codes for CASSDTGGSNQPQHF.

The chain is built from TRBV29-1 and TRBJ2-4, with D maybe TRBD1 (6 bases). The CDR3 extends over 14 amino acids. With 6 bases removed from V and 0 bases from J, the gap between germline ends came to 12 bases. CDR1 SQVTM and CDR2 ANQGSEA come from the germline V gene. The CDR3, as DNA: TGCAGCGTAGGGACACAGCTAGCCAAAAACATTCAGTACTTC. This sequence encodes CSVGTQLAKNIQYF.

This chain connects TRBV11-2 to TRBJ2-2; possible D gene TRBD2, 5 bases. CDR3 size: 16 residues. Germline V gives CDR1 SGHAT, CDR2 FQNNGV. The V end lost 6 bases, the J end lost 0 bases, and 14 bases lay between the germline ends. The CDR3: CASRTPRGSNTGELFF. The CDR3 region has the DNA TGTGCCAGCAGAACCCCCCGGGGTTCGAACACCGGGGAGCTGTTTTTT.